This entry concerns a single TCR beta chain. This sample is part of a study of blood T cell repertoires in COVID-19. Looking at the study overall: Both acute and convalescent COVID-19 samples were obtained from the United States, Italy and Spain. PBMCs, B-cell-depleted T cells, or T cells provided the cDNA or gDNA that made up the material.

In the authors' workflow: By means of reference gene primer amplification, nucleated cell counts were estimated. Libraries were prepared by immunoSEQ multiplex PCR; TCRdb keeps only in-frame clonotypes and omits some of them. The V and J calls and clone size were taken over from that table, and D and trimming were inferred from the DNA. Found here are about 160,000 clones, roughly 90% of them singletons; the top ten hold approximately 5%. During active infection, Seattle patients enrolled and were then monitored through disease. CDR1 is SQVTM and CDR2 is ANQGSEA in the germline V gene. Unmatched junction bases numbered 9, after V lost 8 bases and J lost 6 bases. The CDR3 consists of 13 residues.

Sequences were obtained from peripheral blood. The chain combines TRBV29-1 with TRBJ1-2; the match to TRBD1 covers 10 bases. The sequence came from a man aged 30 to 45 with COVID-19, enrolled during active disease. The CDR3 DNA follows: TGCAGCACCTCGACAGGGGGCGCGGATGGCTACACCTTC. It translates to CSTSTGGADGYTF.